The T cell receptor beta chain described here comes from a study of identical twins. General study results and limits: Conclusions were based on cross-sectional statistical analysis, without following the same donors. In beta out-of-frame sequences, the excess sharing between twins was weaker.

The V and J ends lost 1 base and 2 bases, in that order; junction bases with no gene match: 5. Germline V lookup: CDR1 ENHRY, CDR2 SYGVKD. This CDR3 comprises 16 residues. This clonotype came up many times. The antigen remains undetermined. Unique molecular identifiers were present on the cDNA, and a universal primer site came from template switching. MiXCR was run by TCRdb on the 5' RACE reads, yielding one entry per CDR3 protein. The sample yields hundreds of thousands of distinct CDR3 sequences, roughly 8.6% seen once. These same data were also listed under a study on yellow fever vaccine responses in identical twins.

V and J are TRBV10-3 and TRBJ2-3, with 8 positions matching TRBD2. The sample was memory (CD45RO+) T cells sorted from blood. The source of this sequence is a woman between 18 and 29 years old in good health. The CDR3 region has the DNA TGTGCCATCAGTGAGTTAGCGGGGAGGATCACAGATACGCAGTATTTT. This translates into CAISELAGRITDTQYF.